This T cell receptor (beta chain) was sequenced during a study of blood T cell repertoires in COVID-19. Study-level information: Specimens from acute and convalescent COVID-19 originated in the United States, Italy and Spain.

Per the original data handling: The authors estimated nucleated cell counts from reference gene primer amplification. The protocol was immunoSEQ multiplex PCR, while the TCRdb copy is restricted to in-frame clones and leaves out a portion. V, J and clone size derive from that table, while D and trimming were established from the DNA sequence. Here the sample spans almost 250,000 clones, around nine tenths being singletons. V lost 5 bases to trimming and J lost 7 bases, with 18 bases between them. The CDR3 is 15 residues long. Germline values: CDR1 MNHEY, CDR2 SMNVEV (reference sequence). This TCR was sampled from a woman aged 55-69 years who had recovered from COVID-19. Material for sequencing was peripheral blood. V is TRBV27 and J is TRBJ2-1, with a possible D match to TRBD1 (6 bases). The CDR3 DNA reads as TGTGCCAGCAGTACACGACAGGACCGGACGAATGAGCAGTTCTTC. Amino acid sequence: CASSTRQDRTNEQFF.